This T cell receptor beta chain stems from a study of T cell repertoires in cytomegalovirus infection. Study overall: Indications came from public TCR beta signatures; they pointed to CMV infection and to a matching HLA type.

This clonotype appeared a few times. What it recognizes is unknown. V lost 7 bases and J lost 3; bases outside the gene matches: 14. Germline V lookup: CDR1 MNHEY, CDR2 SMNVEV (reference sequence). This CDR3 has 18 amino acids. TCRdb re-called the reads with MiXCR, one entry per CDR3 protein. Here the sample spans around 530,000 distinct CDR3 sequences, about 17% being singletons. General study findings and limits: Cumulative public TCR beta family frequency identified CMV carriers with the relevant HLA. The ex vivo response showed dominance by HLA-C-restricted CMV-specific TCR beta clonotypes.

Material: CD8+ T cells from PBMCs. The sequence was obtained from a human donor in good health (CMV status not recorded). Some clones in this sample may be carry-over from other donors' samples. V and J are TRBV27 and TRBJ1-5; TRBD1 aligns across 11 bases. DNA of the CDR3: TGTGCCAGCACCTCAACGTCCCGGGACAGGGGGATCAATCAGCCCCAGCATTTT. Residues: CASTSTSRDRGINQPQHF.